The 5 T cell receptor beta chains in this list originate from one sample, sequenced in a study of breast tumors, draining lymph nodes, adjacent tissues. TCRdb processed the multiplex PCR reads anew with MiXCR; each CDR3 protein has one entry. The repertoire holds 20,000 to 25,000 distinct CDR3 sequences, 40% to 45% seen once, with around 24% in the top ten. Sequencing was done on a sample of breast tumor tissue. Receptor source: a female donor with breast cancer. Some clones in this sample may be carry-over from other donors' samples.

This clonotype occurred many times. The CDR3 nucleotides are TGCAGTGCTACGTATTCCTCCTACGAGCAGTACTTC. Translated, it gives CSATYSSYEQYF. This rearrangement joins TRBV20-1 to TRBJ2-7; D is unresolved. The V gene lost 4 bases and the J gene lost 0 bases, with 7 bases spanning the gap. The CDR3 sequence is 12 residues long. Germline V gene sequence: CDR1 DFQATT, CDR2 SNEGSKA (reference sequence).

This clonotype occurred a few times. J is TRBJ1-4 and V is TRBV6-1, with D perhaps matching TRBD1 (5 bases). V dropped 0 bases and J dropped 8 bases, with 10 bases sitting between them. The germline CDR1 and CDR2 sequences are MNHNS and SASEGT. The length of the CDR3 is 14 residues. The CDR3 nucleotides are TGTGCCAGCAGTGAAGCTCACAGGATCGAAAAACTGTTTTTT. This gives the protein CASSEAHRIEKLFF.

This clonotype was seen at least ten times. The chain has TRBV20-1 and TRBJ1-6; the D gene is possibly TRBD1 (6 bases). Deletions cut 6 bases from V and 0 bases from J, with 15 bases between. CDR3 length: 16 amino acids. From germline, CDR1 is DFQATT and CDR2 SNEGSKA (reference sequence). The CDR3 protein is CSAGGDTLSYNSPLHF. CDR3 nucleotide sequence: TGCAGTGCGGGGGGGGACACTCTCTCCTATAATTCACCCCTCCACTTT.

The gene calls are TRBV5-6 and TRBJ1-2, with D possibly matching TRBD1 (6 bases). The CDR3 consists of 13 residues. Trimming cost V 4 bases and J 7 bases, with 14 bases left between them. Germline CDR1 is SGHDT and CDR2 is YYEEEE. The CDR3 protein is CASSPQGTGGYTF. In nucleotides, the CDR3 is TGTGCCAGCAGCCCCCAGGGGACTGGTGGCTACACCTTC.

This clonotype came up once. The chain couples TRBV20-1 to TRBJ2-7; possibly TRBD1 for D (5 bases). This CDR3 contains 12 residues. Germline-derived CDR1 and CDR2 are DFQATT and SNEGSKA (reference sequence). Deletions cut 3 bases from V and 3 bases from J, with 9 bases between. For the CDR3, the DNA is TGCAGTGCTAGGGACACCCTCTACGAGCAGTACTTC. This encodes CSARDTLYEQYF.